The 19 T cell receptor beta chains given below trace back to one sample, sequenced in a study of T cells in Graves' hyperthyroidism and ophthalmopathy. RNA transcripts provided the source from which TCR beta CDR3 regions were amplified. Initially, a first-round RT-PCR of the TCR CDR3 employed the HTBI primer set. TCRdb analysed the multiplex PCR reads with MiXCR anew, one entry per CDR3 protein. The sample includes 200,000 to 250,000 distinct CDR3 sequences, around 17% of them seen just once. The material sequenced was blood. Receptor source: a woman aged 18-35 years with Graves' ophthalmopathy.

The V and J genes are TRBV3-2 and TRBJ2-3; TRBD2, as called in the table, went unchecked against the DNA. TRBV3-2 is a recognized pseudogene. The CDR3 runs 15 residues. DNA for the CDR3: TGTGCCAGCAGCCGGGGACTAGCGGGAGTCGATACGCAGTATTTT. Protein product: CASSRGLAGVDTQYF.

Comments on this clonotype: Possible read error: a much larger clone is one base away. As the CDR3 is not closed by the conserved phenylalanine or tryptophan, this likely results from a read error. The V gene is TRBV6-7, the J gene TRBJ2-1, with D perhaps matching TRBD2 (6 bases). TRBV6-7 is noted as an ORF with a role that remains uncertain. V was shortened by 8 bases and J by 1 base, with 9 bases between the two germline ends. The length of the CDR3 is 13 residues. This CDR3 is CASRGLSYNEQFS. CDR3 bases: TGTGCCAGCCGTGGACTATCCTACAATGAGCAGTTCTCC.

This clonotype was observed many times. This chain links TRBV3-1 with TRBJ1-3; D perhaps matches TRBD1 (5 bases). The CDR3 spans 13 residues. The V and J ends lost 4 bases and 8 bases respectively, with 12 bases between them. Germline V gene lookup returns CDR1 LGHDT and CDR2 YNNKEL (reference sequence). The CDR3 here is CASSLTPGDTIYF. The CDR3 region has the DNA TGTGCCAGCAGCCTGACACCGGGGGACACCATATATTTT.

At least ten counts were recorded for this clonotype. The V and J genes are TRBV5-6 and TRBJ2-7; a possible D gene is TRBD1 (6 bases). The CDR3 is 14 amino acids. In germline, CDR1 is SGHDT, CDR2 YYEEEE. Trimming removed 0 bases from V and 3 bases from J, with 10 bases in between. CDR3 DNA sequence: TGTGCCAGCAGCTTGGTTTCACAGGGCTACGAGCAGTACTTC. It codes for CASSLVSQGYEQYF.

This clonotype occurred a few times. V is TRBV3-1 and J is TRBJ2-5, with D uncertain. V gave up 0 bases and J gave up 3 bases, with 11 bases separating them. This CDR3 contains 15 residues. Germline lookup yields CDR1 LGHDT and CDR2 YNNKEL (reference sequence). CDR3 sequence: CASSQDGKGKETQYF. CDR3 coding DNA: TGTGCCAGCAGCCAAGATGGAAAAGGGAAAGAGACCCAGTACTTC.

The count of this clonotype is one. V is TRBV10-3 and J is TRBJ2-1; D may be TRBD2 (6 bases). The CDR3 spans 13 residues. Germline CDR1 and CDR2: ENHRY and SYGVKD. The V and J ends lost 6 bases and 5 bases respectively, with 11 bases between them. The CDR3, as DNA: TGTGCCATCAGCAACGGAGGGGACAATGAGCAGTTCTTC. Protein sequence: CAISNGGDNEQFF.

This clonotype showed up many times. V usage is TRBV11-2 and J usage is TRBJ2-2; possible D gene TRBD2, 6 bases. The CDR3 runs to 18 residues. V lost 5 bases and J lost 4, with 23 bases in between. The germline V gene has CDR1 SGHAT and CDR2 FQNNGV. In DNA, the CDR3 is TGTGCCAGCAGCATCCAAGCTCCGGGACTCAGGGCCACCGGGGAGCTGTTTTTT. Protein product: CASSIQAPGLRATGELFF.

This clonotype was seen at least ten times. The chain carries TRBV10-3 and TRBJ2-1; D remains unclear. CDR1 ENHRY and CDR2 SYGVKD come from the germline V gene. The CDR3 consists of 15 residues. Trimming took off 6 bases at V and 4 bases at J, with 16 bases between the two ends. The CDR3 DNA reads TGTGCCATCAGGAACGACGGCAAGCTTTACAATGAGCAGTTCTTC. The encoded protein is CAIRNDGKLYNEQFF.

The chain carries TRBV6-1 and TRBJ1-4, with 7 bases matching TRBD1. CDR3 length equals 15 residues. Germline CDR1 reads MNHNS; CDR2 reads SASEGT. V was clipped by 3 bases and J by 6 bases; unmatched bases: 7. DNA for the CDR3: TGTGCCAGCAGTGAGTCTAGGGGGCCGGATGAAAAACTGTTTTTT. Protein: CASSESRGPDEKLFF.

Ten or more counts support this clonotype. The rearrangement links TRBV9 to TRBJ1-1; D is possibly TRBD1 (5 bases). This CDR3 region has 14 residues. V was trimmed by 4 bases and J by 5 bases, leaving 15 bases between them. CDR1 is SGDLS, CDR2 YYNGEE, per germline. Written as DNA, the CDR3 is TGTGCCAGCAGCCCTACTGTTACAGGAACTGAAGCTTTCTTT. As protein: CASSPTVTGTEAFF.

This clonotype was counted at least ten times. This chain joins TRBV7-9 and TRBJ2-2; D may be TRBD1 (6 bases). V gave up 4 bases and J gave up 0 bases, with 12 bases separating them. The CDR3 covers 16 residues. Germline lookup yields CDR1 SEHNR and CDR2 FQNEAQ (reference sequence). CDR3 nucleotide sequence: TGTGCCAGCAGCTCACCACGGGACACGAACACCGGGGAGCTGTTTTTT. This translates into CASSSPRDTNTGELFF.

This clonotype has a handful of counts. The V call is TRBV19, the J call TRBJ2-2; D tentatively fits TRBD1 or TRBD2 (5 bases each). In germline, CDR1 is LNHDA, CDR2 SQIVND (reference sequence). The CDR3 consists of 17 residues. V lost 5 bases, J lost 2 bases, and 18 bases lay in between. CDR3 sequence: CASSGRGRILNTGELFF. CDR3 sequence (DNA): TGTGCCAGTAGTGGCCGGGGACGTATCCTAAACACCGGGGAGCTGTTTTTT. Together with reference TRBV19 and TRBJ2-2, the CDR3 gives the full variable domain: DGGITQSPKYLFRKEGQNVTLSCEQNLNHDAMYWYRQDPGQGLRLIYYSQIVNDFQKGDIAEGYSVSREKKESFPLTVTSAQKNPTAFYLCASSGRGRILNTGELFFGEGSRLTVL.

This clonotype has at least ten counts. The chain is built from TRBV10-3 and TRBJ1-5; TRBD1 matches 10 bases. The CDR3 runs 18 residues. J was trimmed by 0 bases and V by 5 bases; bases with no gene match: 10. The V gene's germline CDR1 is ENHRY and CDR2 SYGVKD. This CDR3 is CAISNRDRGLHSNQPQHF. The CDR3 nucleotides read TGTGCCATCAGTAACCGGGACAGGGGTCTTCATAGCAATCAGCCCCAGCATTTT.

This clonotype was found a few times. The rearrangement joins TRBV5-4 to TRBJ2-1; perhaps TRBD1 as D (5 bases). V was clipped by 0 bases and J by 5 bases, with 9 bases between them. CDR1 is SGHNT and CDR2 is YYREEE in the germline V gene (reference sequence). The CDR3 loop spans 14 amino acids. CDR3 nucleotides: TGTGCCAGCAGCTTGGATGGGGCGAACAATGAGCAGTTCTTC. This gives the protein CASSLDGANNEQFF.

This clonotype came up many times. In DNA, the CDR3 is TGCAGTGCTAGAGTTCTAGGACTAGCCTCCTACGAGCAGTACTTC. It encodes CSARVLGLASYEQYF. The chain is built from TRBV20-1 and TRBJ2-7; 8 nucleotides line up with TRBD2. The CDR3 is made up of 15 amino acids. Per the germline V gene, CDR1 is DFQATT and CDR2 is SNEGSKA (reference sequence). After removal of 1 base from V and 0 bases from J, the junction contained 5 bases not matched to a gene.

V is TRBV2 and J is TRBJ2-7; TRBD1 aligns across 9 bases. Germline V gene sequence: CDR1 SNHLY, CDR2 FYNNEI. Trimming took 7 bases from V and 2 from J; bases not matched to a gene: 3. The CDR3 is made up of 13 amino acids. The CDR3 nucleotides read TGTGCCAGCAAGGGGACAGGGACCTACGAGCAGTACTTC. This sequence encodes CASKGTGTYEQYF.

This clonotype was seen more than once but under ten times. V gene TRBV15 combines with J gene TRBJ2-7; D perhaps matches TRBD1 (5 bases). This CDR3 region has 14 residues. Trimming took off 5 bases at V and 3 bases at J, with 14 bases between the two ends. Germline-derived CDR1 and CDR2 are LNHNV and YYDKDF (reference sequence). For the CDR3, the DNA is TGTGCCACCAGCTCCCAGGGTACAGGCTACGAGCAGTACTTC. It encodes CATSSQGTGYEQYF.

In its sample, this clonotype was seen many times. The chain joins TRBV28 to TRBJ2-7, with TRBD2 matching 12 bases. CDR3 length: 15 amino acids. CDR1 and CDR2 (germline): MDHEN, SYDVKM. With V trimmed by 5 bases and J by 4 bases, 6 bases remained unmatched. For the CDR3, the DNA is TGTGCCAGCAGTCCACTGACTAGCGGGAGTTACGAGCAGTACTTC. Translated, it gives CASSPLTSGSYEQYF.

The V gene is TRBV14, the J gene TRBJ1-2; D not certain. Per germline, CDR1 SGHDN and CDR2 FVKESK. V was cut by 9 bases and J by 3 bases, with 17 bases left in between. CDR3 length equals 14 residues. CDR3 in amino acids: CASPGRDRDYGYTF. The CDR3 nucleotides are TGTGCCAGTCCCGGCCGGGATCGGGACTATGGCTACACCTTC.